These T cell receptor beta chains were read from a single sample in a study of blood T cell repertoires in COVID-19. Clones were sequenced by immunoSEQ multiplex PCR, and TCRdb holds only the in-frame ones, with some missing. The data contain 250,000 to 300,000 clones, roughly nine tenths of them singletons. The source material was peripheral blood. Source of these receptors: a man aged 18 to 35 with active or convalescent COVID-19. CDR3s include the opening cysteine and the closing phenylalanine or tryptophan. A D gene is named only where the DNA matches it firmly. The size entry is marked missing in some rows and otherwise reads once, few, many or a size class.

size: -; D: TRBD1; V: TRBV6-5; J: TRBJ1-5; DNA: TGTGCCAGCAGTCCCTCGACAGGGCGAAATCAGCCCCAGCATTTT; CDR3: CASSPSTGRNQPQHF
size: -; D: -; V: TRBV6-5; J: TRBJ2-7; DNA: TGTGCCAGCAGTTCCCTTGTGGGGGGTACCTACGAGCAGTACTTC; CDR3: CASSSLVGGTYEQYF
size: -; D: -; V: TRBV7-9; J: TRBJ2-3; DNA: TGTGCCAGCAGCTTAATGGACACGTCTGCAGATACGCAGTATTTT; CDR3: CASSLMDTSADTQYF
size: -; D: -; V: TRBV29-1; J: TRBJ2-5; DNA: TGCAGCGTTGTAGCCACATCGGAGACCCAGTACTTC; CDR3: CSVVATSETQYF
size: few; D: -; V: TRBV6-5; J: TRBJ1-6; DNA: TGTGCCAGCAGTACCGTAGATAATTCACCCCTCCACTTT; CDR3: CASSTVDNSPLHF
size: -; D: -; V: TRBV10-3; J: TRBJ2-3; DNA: TGTGCCACCATGCAGGAAGGAGGGATAAGTGTAGATACGCAGTATTTT; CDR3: CATMQEGGISVDTQYF
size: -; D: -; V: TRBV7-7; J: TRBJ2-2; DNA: TGTGCCAGCAGCTCAGCAGAGTCGAACACCGGGGAGCTGTTTTTT; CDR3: CASSSAESNTGELFF
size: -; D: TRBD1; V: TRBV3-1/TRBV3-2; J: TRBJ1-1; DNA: TGTGCCAGCAGCCCTCGGACAGGGCAGAGAACTGAAGCTTTCTTT; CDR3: CASSPRTGQRTEAFF
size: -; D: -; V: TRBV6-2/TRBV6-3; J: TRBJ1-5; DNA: TGTGCCAGCAGTGGTCCAGGGAGGTATCAGCCCCAGCATTTT; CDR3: CASSGPGRYQPQHF
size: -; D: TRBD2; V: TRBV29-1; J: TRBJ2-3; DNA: TGCAGCGTTAAGACTAGCGCGTTGATAGATACGCAGTATTTT; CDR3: CSVKTSALIDTQYF
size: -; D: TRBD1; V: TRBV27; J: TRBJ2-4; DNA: TGTGCCAGCAGTCCCCGCAGGGGGAACGGTGCCAAAAACATTCAGTACTTC; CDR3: CASSPRRGNGAKNIQYF
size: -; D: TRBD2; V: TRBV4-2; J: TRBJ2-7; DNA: TGTGCCAGCAGCCAAGTGAAGGAGGCGGGGGGGAACGAGCAGTACTTC; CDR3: CASSQVKEAGGNEQYF
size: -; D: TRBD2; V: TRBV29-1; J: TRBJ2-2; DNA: TGCAGCTTTTCCAGCGGGAGTACGAAGGAACTGAACACCGGGGAGCTGTTTTTT; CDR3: CSFSSGSTKELNTGELFF
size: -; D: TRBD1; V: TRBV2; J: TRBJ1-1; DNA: TGTGCCAGCGACAGGGGGAACACTGAAGCTTTCTTT; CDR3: CASDRGNTEAFF
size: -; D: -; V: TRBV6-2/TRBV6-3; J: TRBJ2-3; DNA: TGTGCCAGCAGTTACTCCGGCGGAAACCCAGATACGCAGTATTTT; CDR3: CASSYSGGNPDTQYF
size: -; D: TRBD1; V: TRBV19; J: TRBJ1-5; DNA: TGTGCCAGTAGTTCTCACCAGGGGGGATCCAATCAGCCCCAGCATTTT; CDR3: CASSSHQGGSNQPQHF
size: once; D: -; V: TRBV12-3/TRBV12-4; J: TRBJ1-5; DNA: TGTGCCAGCAGTTTGGTCCAGAATCAGCCCCAGCATTTT; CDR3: CASSLVQNQPQHF
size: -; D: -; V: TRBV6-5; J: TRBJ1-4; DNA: TGTGCCAGCAAAAGGGGTCTAACTAATGAAAAACTGTTTTTT; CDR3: CASKRGLTNEKLFF
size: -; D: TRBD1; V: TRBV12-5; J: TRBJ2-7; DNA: TGTGCTAGTGGTTTTGGGACAGGGCCAAAGTACGAGCAGTACTTC; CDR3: CASGFGTGPKYEQYF
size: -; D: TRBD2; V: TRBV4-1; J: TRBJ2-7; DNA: TGCGCCAGCAGCCAAGATAATGGCGGGAGGTACTACGAGCAGTACTTC; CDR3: CASSQDNGGRYYEQYF
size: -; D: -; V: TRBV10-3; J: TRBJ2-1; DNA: TGTGCCATCACCGGCGGCACCTACAATGAGCAGTTCTTC; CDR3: CAITGGTYNEQFF
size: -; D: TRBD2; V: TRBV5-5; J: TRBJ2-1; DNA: TGTGCCTCGACTAGCGGGCCCGAGCAGTTCTTC; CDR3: CASTSGPEQFF